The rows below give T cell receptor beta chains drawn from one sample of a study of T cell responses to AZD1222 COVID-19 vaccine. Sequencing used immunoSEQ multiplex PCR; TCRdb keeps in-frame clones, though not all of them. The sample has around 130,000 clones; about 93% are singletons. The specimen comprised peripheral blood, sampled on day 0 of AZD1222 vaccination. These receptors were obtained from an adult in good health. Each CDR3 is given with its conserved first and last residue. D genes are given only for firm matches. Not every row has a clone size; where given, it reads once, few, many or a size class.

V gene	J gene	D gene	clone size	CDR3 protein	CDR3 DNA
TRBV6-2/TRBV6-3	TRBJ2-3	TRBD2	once	CASSYFRASGRETDTQYF	TGTGCCAGCAGTTACTTTCGGGCTAGCGGGAGAGAAACAGATACGCAGTATTTT
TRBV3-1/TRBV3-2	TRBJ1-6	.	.	CASSLTDSYNSPLHF	TGTGCCAGCAGCCTCACCGACAGCTATAATTCACCCCTCCACTTT
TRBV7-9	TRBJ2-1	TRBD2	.	CASLSLADNEQFF	TGTGCCAGCCTGTCTCTAGCGGACAATGAGCAGTTCTTC
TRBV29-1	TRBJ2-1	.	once	CSVDGGTYNEQFF	TGCAGCGTTGATGGGGGGACGTACAATGAGCAGTTCTTC
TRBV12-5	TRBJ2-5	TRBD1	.	CASGLTGGGETQYF	TGTGCTAGTGGTCTGACAGGGGGAGGAGAGACCCAGTACTTC
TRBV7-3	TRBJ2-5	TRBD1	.	CASSPGTAAKETQYF	TGTGCCAGCAGCCCCGGGACAGCTGCCAAAGAGACCCAGTACTTC
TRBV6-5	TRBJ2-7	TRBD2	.	CASSYSMGGDEQYF	TGTGCCAGCAGTTACTCGATGGGGGGGGACGAGCAGTACTTC
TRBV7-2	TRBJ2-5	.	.	CASSLASVRETQYF	TGTGCCAGCAGCTTAGCTAGCGTGCGAGAGACCCAGTACTTC
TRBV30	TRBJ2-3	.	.	CAWWGVTSTDTQYF	TGTGCCTGGTGGGGGGTCACAAGCACAGATACGCAGTATTTT
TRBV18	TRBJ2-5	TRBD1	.	CASSPTGIKETQYF	TGTGCCAGCTCACCGACAGGGATTAAAGAGACCCAGTACTTC
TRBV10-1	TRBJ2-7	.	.	CASSELLGPYEQYF	TGCGCCAGCAGTGAGCTCCTCGGGCCCTACGAGCAGTACTTC
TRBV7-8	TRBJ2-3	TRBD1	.	CATVRRTGEDTQYF	TGTGCCACCGTACGGAGGACAGGGGAAGATACGCAGTATTTT
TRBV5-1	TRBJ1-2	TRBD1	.	CASSLDGRGTVGYTF	TGCGCCAGCAGCTTGGACGGGAGGGGGACAGTAGGCTACACCTTC
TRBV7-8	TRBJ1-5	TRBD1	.	CASSRSGTVGNQPQHF	TGTGCCAGCAGCCGATCGGGGACAGTTGGTAATCAGCCCCAGCATTTT
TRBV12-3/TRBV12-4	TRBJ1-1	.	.	CASRNTVNTEAFF	TGTGCCAGCAGGAATACAGTGAACACTGAAGCTTTCTTT
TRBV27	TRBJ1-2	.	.	CASSSGARGYTF	TGTGCCAGCAGTTCGGGGGCGAGGGGCTACACCTTC
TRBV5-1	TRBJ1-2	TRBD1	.	CASSPNRGTLDGYTF	TGCGCCAGCAGCCCGAACAGGGGGACTTTAGATGGCTACACCTTC
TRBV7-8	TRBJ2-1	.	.	CASSLVGLASSYNEQFF	TGTGCCAGCAGCTTAGTAGGGCTAGCGAGTTCCTACAATGAGCAGTTCTTC
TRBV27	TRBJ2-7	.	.	CASRPSGYATYEQYF	TGTGCCAGCAGACCCAGCGGGTATGCCACCTACGAGCAGTACTTC
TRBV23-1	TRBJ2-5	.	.	CASSQLRAGRETQYF	TGCGCCAGCAGTCAACTAAGGGCAGGGAGGGAGACCCAGTACTTC
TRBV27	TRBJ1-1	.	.	CASSLSIGSRTEAFF	TGTGCCAGCAGTTTATCGATCGGGAGCAGGACTGAAGCTTTCTTT
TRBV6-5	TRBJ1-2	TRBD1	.	CASSYSTGRSLWGYTF	TGTGCCAGCAGTTACTCGACAGGGAGGTCTCTGTGGGGCTACACCTTC
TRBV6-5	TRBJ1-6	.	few	CASSWAKNSPLHF	TGTGCCAGCAGTTGGGCTAAGAATTCACCCCTCCACTTT
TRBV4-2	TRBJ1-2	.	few	CASSQASYGYTF	TGTGCCAGCAGCCAAGCCTCCTATGGCTACACCTTC
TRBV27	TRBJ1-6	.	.	CASSFQGGGSPLHF	TGTGCCAGCAGTTTCCAGGGCGGCGGCTCACCCCTCCACTTT
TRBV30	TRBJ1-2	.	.	CAWGRRGYTF	TGTGCCTGGGGACGTCGTGGCTACACCTTC
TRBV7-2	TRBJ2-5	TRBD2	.	CASSLAGLGGETQYF	TGTGCCAGCAGCTTAGCGGGACTAGGGGGGGAGACCCAGTACTTC
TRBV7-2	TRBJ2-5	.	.	CASSSPGIAETQYF	TGTGCCAGCAGCTCTCCGGGCATAGCAGAGACCCAGTACTTC
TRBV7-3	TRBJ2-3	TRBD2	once	CASSLMGLAGRGRDTQYF	TGTGCCAGCAGCTTAATGGGACTAGCGGGACGAGGCCGCGATACGCAGTATTTT
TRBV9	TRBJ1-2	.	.	CASSPSLGNYGYTF	TGTGCCAGCAGCCCCTCACTGGGTAACTATGGCTACACCTTC
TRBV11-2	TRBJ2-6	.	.	CASSLVVGAAGANVLTF	TGTGCCAGCAGCTTAGTTGTGGGGGCGGCTGGGGCCAACGTCCTGACTTTC
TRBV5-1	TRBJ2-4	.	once	CASSLGENIQYF	TGCGCCAGCAGCTTGGGGGAAAACATTCAGTACTTC
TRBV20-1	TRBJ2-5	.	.	CSASVGARGTQYF	TGCAGTGCTAGTGTTGGGGCCCGTGGGACCCAGTACTTC
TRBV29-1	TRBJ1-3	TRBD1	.	CSAGTEFGNTIYF	TGCAGCGCCGGGACAGAATTCGGAAACACCATATATTTT
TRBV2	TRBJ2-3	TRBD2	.	CASGQGLAVTTDTQYF	TGTGCCAGCGGACAGGGACTAGCGGTCACCACAGATACGCAGTATTTT
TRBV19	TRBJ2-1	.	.	CASSIQGGSYNEQFF	TGTGCCAGTAGTATACAGGGGGGGTCCTACAATGAGCAGTTCTTC
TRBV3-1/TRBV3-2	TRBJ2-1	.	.	CASSHLITNEQFF	TGTGCCAGCAGCCATCTTATAACCAATGAGCAGTTCTTC
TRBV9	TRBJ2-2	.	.	CASSYSANTGELFF	TGTGCCAGCAGCTATAGCGCAAACACCGGGGAGCTGTTTTTT
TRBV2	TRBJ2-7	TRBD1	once	CASSLLDRGSEQYF	TGTGCCAGCAGCCTACTCGACAGGGGGTCCGAGCAGTACTTC
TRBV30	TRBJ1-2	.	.	CAWSVGVGRGYTF	TGTGCCTGGAGCGTCGGGGTTGGGAGGGGCTACACCTTC
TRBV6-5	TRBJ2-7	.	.	CASSYSTKRIEQYF	TGTGCCAGCAGTTACTCGACGAAACGGATCGAGCAGTACTTC
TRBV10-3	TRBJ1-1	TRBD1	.	CAISDPGQGRTEAFF	TGTGCCATCAGTGACCCCGGACAGGGGCGTACTGAAGCTTTCTTT
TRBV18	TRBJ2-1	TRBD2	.	CASSPMASGYYNEQFF	TGTGCCAGCTCACCAATGGCTAGCGGATACTACAATGAGCAGTTCTTC
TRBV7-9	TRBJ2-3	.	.	CASSFIADTQYF	TGTGCCAGCAGCTTTATAGCAGATACGCAGTATTTT
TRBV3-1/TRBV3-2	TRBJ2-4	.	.	CASSHRRQTAVAKNIQYF	TGTGCCAGCAGCCACCGAAGACAGACCGCTGTAGCCAAAAACATTCAGTACTTC
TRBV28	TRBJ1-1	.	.	CASLGGTEAFF	TGTGCCAGCCTAGGGGGCACTGAAGCTTTCTTT
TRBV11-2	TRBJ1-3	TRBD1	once	CASSRFSQGQNSGNTIYF	TGTGCCAGCAGCCGATTCAGTCAGGGACAGAACTCTGGAAACACCATATATTTT
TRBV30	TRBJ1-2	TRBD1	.	CAWSLKIRQGPSRGYTF	TGTGCCTGGAGCCTAAAGATACGACAGGGACCGTCCCGTGGCTACACCTTC